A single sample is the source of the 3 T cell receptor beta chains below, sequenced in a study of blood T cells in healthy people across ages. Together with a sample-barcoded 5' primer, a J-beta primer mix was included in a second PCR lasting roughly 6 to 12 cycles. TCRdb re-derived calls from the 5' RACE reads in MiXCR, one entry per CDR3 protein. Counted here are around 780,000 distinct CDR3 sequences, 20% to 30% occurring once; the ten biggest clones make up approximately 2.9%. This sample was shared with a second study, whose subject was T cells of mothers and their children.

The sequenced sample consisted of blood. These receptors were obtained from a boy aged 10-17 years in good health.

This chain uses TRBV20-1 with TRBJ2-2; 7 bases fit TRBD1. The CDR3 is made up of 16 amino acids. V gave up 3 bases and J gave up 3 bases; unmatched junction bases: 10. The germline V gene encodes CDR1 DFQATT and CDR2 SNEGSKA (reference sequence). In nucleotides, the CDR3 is TGCAGTGCTAGTAAAGCGACAGGGCTGGACACCGGGGAGCTGTTTTTT. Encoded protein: CSASKATGLDTGELFF.

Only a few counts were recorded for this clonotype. The CDR3 loop is CASSLEAPPGSYEQYF. In DNA, the CDR3 is TGTGCCAGCAGCTTAGAAGCCCCACCGGGCTCCTACGAGCAGTACTTC. The chain combines TRBV7-6 with TRBJ2-7; no firm D call. Trimming pared 1 base from V and 0 bases from J, leaving 13 bases between. Per the germline V gene, CDR1 is SGHVS and CDR2 is FNYEAQ. The CDR3 runs 16 residues.

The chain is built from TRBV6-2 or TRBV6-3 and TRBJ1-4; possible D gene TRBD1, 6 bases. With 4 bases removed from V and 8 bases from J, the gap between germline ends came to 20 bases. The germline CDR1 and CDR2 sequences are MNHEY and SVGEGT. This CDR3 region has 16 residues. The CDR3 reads CASSLLEWGAGEKLFF. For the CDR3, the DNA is TGTGCCAGCAGTTTACTCGAGTGGGGGGCCGGCGAAAAACTGTTTTTT.